A selection of T cell receptor beta chains follows, all from one sample in a study of T cell responses to AZD1222 COVID-19 vaccine. The repertoire was sequenced with immunoSEQ multiplex PCR; TCRdb's copy has only in-frame clones and lacks some. The repertoire includes about 110,000 clones, nearly 90% of them detected once, and 10% to 15% sits in the top ten. This material consisted of peripheral blood, taken on day 0 of MenACWY control vaccination. These receptors were taken from an adult in good health. Both conserved end residues are part of each CDR3. D genes are given only for firm matches. Rows give clone size only sometimes, using once, few, many, or a class for an expanded clone.

abundance | j_gene | v_gene | d_gene | len | CDR3nt | CDR3aa
. | TRBJ1-1 | TRBV14 | . | 19 | TGTGCCAGCAGCCAAGATACATGGGCCCGACGGGGGGCGAACACTGAAGCTTTCTTT | CASSQDTWARRGANTEAFF
. | TRBJ2-7 | TRBV6-5 | TRBD1 | 15 | TGTGCCAGCACCTCACGCCGACAGGGTTCCTACGAGCAGTACTTC | CASTSRRQGSYEQYF
. | TRBJ2-7 | TRBV4-3 | TRBD1 | 17 | TGCGCCAGCAGCCCGAATGCCCTCTGGACAGGGGGGGATGAGCAGTACTTC | CASSPNALWTGGDEQYF
. | TRBJ2-2 | TRBV29-1 | TRBD1 | 15 | TGCAGCGCCAGGACAGGGTGGGAGGACACCGGGGAGCTGTTTTTT | CSARTGWEDTGELFF
. | TRBJ1-1 | TRBV6-6 | . | 13 | TGTGCCAGCAGTTATTTTAAGAACACTGAAGCTTTCTTT | CASSYFKNTEAFF
. | TRBJ1-6 | TRBV19 | . | 20 | TGTGCCAGTAGTATAGTAGGAATTACAGGAGCGAGCTCCTATAATTCACCCCTCCACTTT | CASSIVGITGASSYNSPLHF
once | TRBJ2-1 | TRBV12-3/TRBV12-4 | . | 13 | TGTGCCAGCAGAGGGGGGGGAGCCCATGAGCAGTTCTTC | CASRGGGAHEQFF
many | TRBJ2-7 | TRBV7-9 | TRBD1 | 14 | TGTGCCAGCAGCCCCGGGGACAGTCGTTACGAGCAGTACTTC | CASSPGDSRYEQYF
. | TRBJ1-1 | TRBV7-2 | . | 16 | TGTGCCAGCAGCTTAGGGAGGGCAGGGGTGAACACTGAAGCTTTCTTT | CASSLGRAGVNTEAFF
. | TRBJ2-2 | TRBV4-1 | TRBD2 | 18 | TGCGCCAGCAGCCAGAACCCCCCTAGCGGGGGGAACACCGGGGAGCTGTTTTTT | CASSQNPPSGGNTGELFF
. | TRBJ2-7 | TRBV6-2/TRBV6-3 | TRBD2 | 16 | TGTGCCAGCAGTGGATCCACGAGCGGGAGATCCTACGAGCAGTACTTC | CASSGSTSGRSYEQYF
. | TRBJ2-2 | TRBV6-5 | . | 14 | TGTGCCACGAGTGGGGTCAGCAACACCGGGGAGCTGTTTTTT | CATSGVSNTGELFF
. | TRBJ1-2 | TRBV7-3 | . | 13 | TGTGCCAGCAGCTTAAACGGAAACTATGGCTACACCTTC | CASSLNGNYGYTF
. | TRBJ1-3 | TRBV7-6 | . | 17 | TGTGCCAGCAGCTTAGCCCCCAGACTTGTCTCTGGAAACACCATATATTTT | CASSLAPRLVSGNTIYF
. | TRBJ2-7 | TRBV18 | TRBD2 | 21 | TGTGCCAGCTCACCACCGCGGGGTGTAGGGATGGGTAGCGGGAAGATCTACGAGCAGTACTTC | CASSPPRGVGMGSGKIYEQYF
. | TRBJ2-3 | TRBV3-1/TRBV3-2 | TRBD2 | 20 | TGTGCCAGCAGCCAAGATCTCAGCGGGAGTAGAGGGACGGGATTTGATACGCAGTATTTT | CASSQDLSGSRGTGFDTQYF
. | TRBJ1-4 | TRBV25-1 | TRBD1 | 14 | TGTGCCAGCAGTTCGATACAGGGGGGCGAAAAACTGTTTTTT | CASSSIQGGEKLFF
. | TRBJ1-2 | TRBV7-8 | . | 13 | TGTGCCAGCAGCTTAGTCGTTAACTATGGCTACACCTTC | CASSLVVNYGYTF
. | TRBJ2-7 | TRBV7-9 | . | 13 | TGTGCCAGCAGCTTTAGGGGGGCTAACGAGCAGTACTTC | CASSFRGANEQYF
. | TRBJ1-5 | TRBV19 | . | 16 | TGTGCCAGTAGTATTCCAAAGGATTTAAGCAATCAGCCCCAGCATTTT | CASSIPKDLSNQPQHF
. | TRBJ1-2 | TRBV3-1/TRBV3-2 | . | 13 | TGTGCCAGCAGTTACGGACCCGGCTATGGCTACACCTTC | CASSYGPGYGYTF
. | TRBJ2-3 | TRBV13 | TRBD2 | 17 | TGTGCCAGCAGCTTCCAGGGCTCGGGACTAGGGACTCATACGCAGTATTTT | CASSFQGSGLGTHTQYF
. | TRBJ2-3 | TRBV5-1 | . | 16 | TGCGCCAGCAGCTTGGTTGGGGACCAAGCAGCAGATACGCAGTATTTT | CASSLVGDQAADTQYF
. | TRBJ2-7 | TRBV6-5 | TRBD2 | 15 | TGTGCCAGCAGTTACTCAGCTAGCGGAGCCTACGAGCAGTACTTC | CASSYSASGAYEQYF
. | TRBJ1-2 | TRBV11-2 | TRBD1 | 16 | TGTGCCAGCAGCTTACGGGACAGGGGGCGCGGCTATGGCTACACCTTC | CASSLRDRGRGYGYTF
. | TRBJ2-2 | TRBV19 | . | 14 | TGTGCCACTAAGGCCCCGGCGGACACCGGGGAGCTGTTTTTT | CATKAPADTGELFF
. | TRBJ2-5 | TRBV28 | TRBD2 | 15 | TGTGCCAGCAGTCCCCGGGGCGCGGGAGACGAGACCCAGTACTTC | CASSPRGAGDETQYF
. | TRBJ2-5 | TRBV7-9 | TRBD1 | 15 | TGTGCCAGCAGCTTAAGCCGGACAGGACAAGAGACCCAGTACTTC | CASSLSRTGQETQYF
once | TRBJ2-7 | TRBV5-1 | TRBD1 | 18 | TGCGCCAGCAGCTCCCGGGACAGGGTAGATTTTGCCTCCTACGAGCAGTACTTC | CASSSRDRVDFASYEQYF
. | TRBJ1-2 | TRBV27 | TRBD1 | 16 | TGTGCCAGCAGTTCCTGGACAGGGTCGGGTAACTATGGCTACACCTTC | CASSSWTGSGNYGYTF
. | TRBJ1-5 | TRBV4-1 | . | 14 | TGCGCCAGCAGCCCGTGGACAGACAATCAGCCCCAGCATTTT | CASSPWTDNQPQHF
few | TRBJ2-7 | TRBV7-2 | TRBD2 | 16 | TGTGCCAGCAGCTTAGGTGGGGGGGTCATCTCCTACGAGCAGTACTTC | CASSLGGGVISYEQYF
. | TRBJ2-3 | TRBV2 | TRBD2 | 16 | TGTGCCAGCAGTGAAGGTCGAGCGGGGGCCTTCGATACGCAGTATTTT | CASSEGRAGAFDTQYF
. | TRBJ2-7 | TRBV5-5 | TRBD1 | 14 | TGTGCCAGCAGAGAGACAGGGGTTTCCTACGAGCAGTACTTC | CASRETGVSYEQYF
. | TRBJ1-6 | TRBV14 | . | 14 | TGTGCCAGCAGCCCAGGTTTGAGTAATTCACCCCTCCACTTT | CASSPGLSNSPLHF
. | TRBJ2-3 | TRBV3-1/TRBV3-2 | TRBD1 | 15 | TGTGCCAGCACAGGGGGGACAGGACCCACAGATACGCAGTATTTT | CASTGGTGPTDTQYF
. | TRBJ1-4 | TRBV9 | TRBD1 | 15 | TGTGCCAGCAGCGTGCAGACAGGGGGCTATGAAAAACTGTTTTTT | CASSVQTGGYEKLFF
. | TRBJ2-7 | TRBV27 | TRBD2 | 15 | TGTGCCAGCAGTATACGATACGGGGGGAACTACGAGCAGTACTTC | CASSIRYGGNYEQYF
once | TRBJ1-3 | TRBV5-4 | . | 16 | TGTGCCAGCAGCTTGGGGGGGACTCAGGCTGGAAACACCATATATTTT | CASSLGGTQAGNTIYF
. | TRBJ1-2 | TRBV3-1/TRBV3-2 | TRBD1 | 16 | TGTGCCAGCAGCCTCGGGACAGGGTCCCCGTACTATGGCTACACCTTC | CASSLGTGSPYYGYTF
. | TRBJ2-1 | TRBV9 | . | 15 | TGTGCCAGCAGCGTAGACGGGACGGACTACAATGAGCAGTTCTTC | CASSVDGTDYNEQFF
. | TRBJ1-2 | TRBV5-6 | . | 15 | TGTGCCAGCAGGACCCTACCCGGAGGGCCCCCCGGCTACACCTTC | CASRTLPGGPPGYTF
. | TRBJ2-5 | TRBV5-6 | . | 16 | TGTGCCAGCAGCTTGGAGGCACCGTGGGTGAAAGAGACCCAGTACTTC | CASSLEAPWVKETQYF
. | TRBJ1-1 | TRBV3-1/TRBV3-2 | . | 14 | TGTGCCAGCAGGAGGGGCAGGCGATACCCTGAAGCTTTCTTT | CASRRGRRYPEAFF
. | TRBJ1-6 | TRBV5-1 | . | 19 | TGCGCCAGCAGCTCGACCGGGACGGCCTCCGAGGGATATAATTCACCCCTCCACTTT | CASSSTGTASEGYNSPLHF
. | TRBJ2-7 | TRBV3-1/TRBV3-2 | . | 16 | TGTGCCAGCAGCCACCCCATGTCAGGGGAAACCTACGAGCAGTACTTC | CASSHPMSGETYEQYF
. | TRBJ2-2 | TRBV4-1 | . | 18 | TGCGCCAGCAGCCAAGAACGTTCGGGGGCCTCGGGACCCGGGGAGCTGTTTTTT | CASSQERSGASGPGELFF
. | TRBJ2-1 | TRBV30 | TRBD2 | 15 | TGTGCCTGGAATCTCGGGACTAGCGGGAGGCGTGAGCAGTTCTTC | CAWNLGTSGRREQFF
. | TRBJ2-2 | TRBV25-1 | . | 16 | TGTGCCAGCAGTGAACTCCAGGGACGGGGGACCGGGGAGCTGTTTTTT | CASSELQGRGTGELFF
. | TRBJ1-5 | TRBV7-2 | . | 14 | TGTGCCAGCAGCGAACAGAATAGCAATCAGCCCCAGCATTTT | CASSEQNSNQPQHF
. | TRBJ2-7 | TRBV5-6 | . | 17 | TGTGCCAGCAGCTTGGACGGTATCGGGGGCCCCACCTACGAGCAGTACTTC | CASSLDGIGGPTYEQYF
. | TRBJ1-4 | TRBV7-9 | TRBD1 | 15 | TGTGCCAGCAGCTTATTGGGACAGTGGTTTGAAAAACTGTTTTTT | CASSLLGQWFEKLFF
. | TRBJ2-1 | TRBV19 | . | 15 | TGTGCCAGTAGCCGAAGCCATTCCCTGCTGTCGGAGCAGTTCTTC | CASSRSHSLLSEQFF
. | TRBJ1-2 | TRBV13 | . | 13 | TGTGCCAGCAGCTTAACCCTTGGCTATGGCTACACCTTC | CASSLTLGYGYTF
. | TRBJ2-1 | TRBV5-1 | . | 14 | TGCGCCAGCAGCTTCCCGGGAAGCTACAATGAGCAGTTCTTC | CASSFPGSYNEQFF
. | TRBJ1-1 | TRBV29-1 | TRBD1 | 12 | TGCAGCGTCGCGGACAGGGTAACTGAAGCTTTCTTT | CSVADRVTEAFF